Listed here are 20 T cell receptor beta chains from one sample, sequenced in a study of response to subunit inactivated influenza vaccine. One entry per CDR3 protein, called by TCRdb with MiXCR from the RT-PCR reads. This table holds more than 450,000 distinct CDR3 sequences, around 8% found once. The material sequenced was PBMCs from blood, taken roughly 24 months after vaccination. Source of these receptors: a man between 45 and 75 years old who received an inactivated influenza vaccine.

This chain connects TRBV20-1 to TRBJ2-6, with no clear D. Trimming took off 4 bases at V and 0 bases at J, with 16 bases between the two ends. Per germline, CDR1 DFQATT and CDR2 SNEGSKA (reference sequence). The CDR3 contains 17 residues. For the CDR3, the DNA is TGCAGTGCTAAATTACCCTTCGCCCTCTCTGGGGCCAACGTCCTGACTTTC. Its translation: CSAKLPFALSGANVLTF.

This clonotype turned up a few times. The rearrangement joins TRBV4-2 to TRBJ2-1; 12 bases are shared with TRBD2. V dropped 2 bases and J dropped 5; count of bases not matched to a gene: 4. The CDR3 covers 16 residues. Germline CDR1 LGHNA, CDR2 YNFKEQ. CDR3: CASSQPLAGGNNEQFF. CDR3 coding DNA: TGTGCCAGCAGCCAACCACTAGCGGGAGGAAACAATGAGCAGTTCTTC.

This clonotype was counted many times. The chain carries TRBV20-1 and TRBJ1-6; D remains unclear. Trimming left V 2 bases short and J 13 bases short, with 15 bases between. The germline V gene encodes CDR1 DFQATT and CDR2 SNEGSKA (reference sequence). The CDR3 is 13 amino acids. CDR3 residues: CSARKTRSDPLHF. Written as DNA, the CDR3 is TGCAGTGCTAGAAAGACTCGGTCCGATCCCCTCCACTTT.

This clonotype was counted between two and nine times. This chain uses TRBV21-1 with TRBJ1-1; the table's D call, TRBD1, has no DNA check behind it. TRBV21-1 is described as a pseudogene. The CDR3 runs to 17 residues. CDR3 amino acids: CASSSPGTGGNNTEAFF. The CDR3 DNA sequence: TGTGCCAGCAGCTCCCCGGGGACAGGGGGGAACAACACTGAAGCTTTCTTT.

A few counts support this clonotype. CDR3 sequence reads: CASSLPGAFNEQFF. CDR3 bases: TGTGCCAGCAGTTTACCCGGGGCGTTCAATGAGCAGTTCTTC. The chain joins TRBV28 to TRBJ2-1; D might be TRBD1 or TRBD2, each matching 5 bases. Germline CDR1 is MDHEN and CDR2 is SYDVKM. V lost 2 bases and J 6 bases, leaving 11 bases between the germline ends. The CDR3 covers 14 residues.

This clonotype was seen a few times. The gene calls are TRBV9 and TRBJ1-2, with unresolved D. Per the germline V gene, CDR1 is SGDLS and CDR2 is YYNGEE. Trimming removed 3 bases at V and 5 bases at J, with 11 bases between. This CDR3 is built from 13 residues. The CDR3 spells CASSAPGEYGYTF. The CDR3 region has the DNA TGTGCCAGCAGCGCCCCCGGGGAGTATGGCTACACCTTC.

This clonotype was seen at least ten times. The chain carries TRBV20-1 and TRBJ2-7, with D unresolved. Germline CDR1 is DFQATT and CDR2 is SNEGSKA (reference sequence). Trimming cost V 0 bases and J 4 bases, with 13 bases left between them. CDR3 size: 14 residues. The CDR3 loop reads CSARDVASSYEQYF. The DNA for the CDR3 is TGCAGTGCTAGAGATGTGGCTAGTTCTTACGAGCAGTACTTC.

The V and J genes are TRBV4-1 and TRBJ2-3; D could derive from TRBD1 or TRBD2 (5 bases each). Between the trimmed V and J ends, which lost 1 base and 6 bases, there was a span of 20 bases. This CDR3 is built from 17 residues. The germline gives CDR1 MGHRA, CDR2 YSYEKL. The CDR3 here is CASSQGDGRRKLDTQYF. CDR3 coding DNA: TGCGCCAGCAGCCAAGGGGACGGTAGGAGAAAGCTCGATACGCAGTATTTT.

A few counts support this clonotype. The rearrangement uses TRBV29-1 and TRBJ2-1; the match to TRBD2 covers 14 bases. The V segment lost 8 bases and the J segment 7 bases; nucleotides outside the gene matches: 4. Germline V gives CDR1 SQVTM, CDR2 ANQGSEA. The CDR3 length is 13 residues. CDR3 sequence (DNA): TGCAGCTCGGGACTAGCGGGAGTGAATGAGCAGTTCTTC. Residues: CSSGLAGVNEQFF.

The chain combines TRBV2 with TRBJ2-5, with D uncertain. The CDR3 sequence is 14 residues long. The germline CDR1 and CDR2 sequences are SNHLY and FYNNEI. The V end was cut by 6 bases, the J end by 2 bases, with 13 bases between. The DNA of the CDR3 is TGTGCCAGCAGCGCCTGGACGGATCAAGAGACCCAGTACTTC. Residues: CASSAWTDQETQYF.

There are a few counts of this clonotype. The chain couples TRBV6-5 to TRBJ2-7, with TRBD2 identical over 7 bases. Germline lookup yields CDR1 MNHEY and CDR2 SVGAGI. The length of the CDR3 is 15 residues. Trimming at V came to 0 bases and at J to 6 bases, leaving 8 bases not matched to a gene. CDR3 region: CASSYSSGRGVEQYF. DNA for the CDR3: TGTGCCAGCAGTTACTCGAGTGGTCGGGGGGTCGAGCAGTACTTC.

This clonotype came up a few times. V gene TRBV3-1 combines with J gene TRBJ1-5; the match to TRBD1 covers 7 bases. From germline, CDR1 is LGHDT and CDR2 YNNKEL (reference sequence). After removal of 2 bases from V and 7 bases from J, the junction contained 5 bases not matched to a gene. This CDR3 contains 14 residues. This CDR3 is CASSQNNRGQPQHF. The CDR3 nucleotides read TGTGCCAGCAGCCAAAATAACAGGGGACAGCCCCAGCATTTT. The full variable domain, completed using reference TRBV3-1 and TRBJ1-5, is DTAVSQTPKYLVTQMGNDKSIKCEQNLGHDTMYWYKQDSKKFLKIMFSYNNKELIINETVPNRFSPKSPDKAHLNLHINSLELGDSAVYFCASSQNNRGQPQHFGDGTRLSIL.

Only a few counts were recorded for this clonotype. In DNA, the CDR3 is TGTGCCAGCAGAAAACGGGATCGAATGAACACTGAAGCTTTCTTT. It translates to CASRKRDRMNTEAFF. The chain recombines TRBV11-2 with TRBJ1-1; unclear D gene. The V and J ends lost 6 bases and 0 bases respectively, with 14 bases between them. The CDR3 runs to 15 residues. From germline, CDR1 is SGHAT and CDR2 FQNNGV.

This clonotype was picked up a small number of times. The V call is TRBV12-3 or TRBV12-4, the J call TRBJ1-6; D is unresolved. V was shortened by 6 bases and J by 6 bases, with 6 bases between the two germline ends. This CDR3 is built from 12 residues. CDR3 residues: CASRLSNSPLHF. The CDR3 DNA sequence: TGTGCCAGCAGGCTCAGTAATTCACCCCTCCACTTT.

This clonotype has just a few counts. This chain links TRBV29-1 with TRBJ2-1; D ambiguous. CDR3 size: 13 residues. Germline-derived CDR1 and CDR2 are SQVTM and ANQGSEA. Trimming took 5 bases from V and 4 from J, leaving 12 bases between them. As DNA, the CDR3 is TGCAGCGTTCGAGGCGGATATTACAATGAGCAGTTCTTC. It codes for CSVRGGYYNEQFF.

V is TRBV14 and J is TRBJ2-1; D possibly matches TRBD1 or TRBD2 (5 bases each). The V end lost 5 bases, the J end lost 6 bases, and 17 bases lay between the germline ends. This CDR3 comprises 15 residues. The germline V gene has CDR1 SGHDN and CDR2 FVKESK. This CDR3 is CASSALGDLSNEQFF. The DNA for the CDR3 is TGTGCCAGCAGCGCCCTGGGGGACCTGAGCAATGAGCAGTTCTTC.

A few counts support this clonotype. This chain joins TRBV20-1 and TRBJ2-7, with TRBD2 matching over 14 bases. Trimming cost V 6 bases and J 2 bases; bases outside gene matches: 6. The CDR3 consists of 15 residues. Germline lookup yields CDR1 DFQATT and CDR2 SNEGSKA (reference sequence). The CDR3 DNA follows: TGCAGTGCCCCGGGACTAGCGGGAGCCGCCTACGAGCAGTACTTC. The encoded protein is CSAPGLAGAAYEQYF.

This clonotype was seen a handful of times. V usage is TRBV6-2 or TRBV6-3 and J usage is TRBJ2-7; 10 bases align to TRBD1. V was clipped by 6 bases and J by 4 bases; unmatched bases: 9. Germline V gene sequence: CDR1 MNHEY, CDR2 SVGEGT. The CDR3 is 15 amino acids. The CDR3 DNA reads TGTGCCAGCAGCCCAGCGGACAGGGGGATGTACGAGCAGTACTTC. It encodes CASSPADRGMYEQYF.

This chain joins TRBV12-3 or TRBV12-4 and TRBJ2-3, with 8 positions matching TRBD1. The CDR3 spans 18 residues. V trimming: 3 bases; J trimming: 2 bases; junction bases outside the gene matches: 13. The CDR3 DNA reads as TGTGCCAGCAGTTTGTTCGGACAGGGAGTGGGTTTCACAGATACGCAGTATTTT. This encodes CASSLFGQGVGFTDTQYF.

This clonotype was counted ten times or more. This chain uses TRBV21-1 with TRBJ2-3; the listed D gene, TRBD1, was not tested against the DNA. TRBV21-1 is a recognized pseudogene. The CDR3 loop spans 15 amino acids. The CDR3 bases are TGTGCCAGCAGAGACAGGGCGCTTAGCACAGATACGCAGTATTTT. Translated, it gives CASRDRALSTDTQYF.